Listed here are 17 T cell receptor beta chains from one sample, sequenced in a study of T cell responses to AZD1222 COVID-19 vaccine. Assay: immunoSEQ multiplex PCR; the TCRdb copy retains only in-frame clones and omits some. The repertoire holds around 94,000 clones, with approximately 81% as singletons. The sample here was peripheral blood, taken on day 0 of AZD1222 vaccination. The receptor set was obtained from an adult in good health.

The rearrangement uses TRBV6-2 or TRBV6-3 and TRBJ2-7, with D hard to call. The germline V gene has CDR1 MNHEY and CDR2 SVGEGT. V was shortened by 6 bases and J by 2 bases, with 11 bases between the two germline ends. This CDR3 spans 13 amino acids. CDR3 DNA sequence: TGTGCCAGCAGCCCCAATTCGCCCTACGAGCAGTACGTC. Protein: CASSPNSPYEQYV.

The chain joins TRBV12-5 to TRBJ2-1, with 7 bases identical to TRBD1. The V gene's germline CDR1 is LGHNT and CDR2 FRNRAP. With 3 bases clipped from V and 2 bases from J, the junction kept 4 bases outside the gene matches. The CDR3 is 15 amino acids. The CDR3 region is CASGLRDRAYNEQFF. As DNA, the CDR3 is TGTGCTAGTGGTTTAAGAGACAGGGCCTACAATGAGCAGTTCTTC.

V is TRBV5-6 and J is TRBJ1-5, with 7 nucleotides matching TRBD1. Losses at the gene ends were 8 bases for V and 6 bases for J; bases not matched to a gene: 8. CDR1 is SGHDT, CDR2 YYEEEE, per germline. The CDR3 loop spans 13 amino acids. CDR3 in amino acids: CASSGGEGQPQHF. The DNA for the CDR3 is TGTGCCAGTTCAGGGGGAGAGGGTCAGCCCCAGCATTTT.

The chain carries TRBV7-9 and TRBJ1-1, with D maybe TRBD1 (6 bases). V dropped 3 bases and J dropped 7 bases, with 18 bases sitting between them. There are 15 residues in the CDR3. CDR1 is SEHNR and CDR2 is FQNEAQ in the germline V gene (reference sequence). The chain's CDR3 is CASSLDSPTSHEAFF. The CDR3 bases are TGTGCCAGCAGCTTGGACAGCCCCACTAGCCATGAAGCTTTCTTT. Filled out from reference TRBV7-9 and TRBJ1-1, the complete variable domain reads DTGVSQNPRHKITKRGQNVTFRCDPISEHNRLYWYRQTLGQGPEFLTYFQNEAQLEKSRLLSDRFSAERPKGSFSTLEIQRTEQGDSAMYLCASSLDSPTSHEAFFGQGTRLTVV.

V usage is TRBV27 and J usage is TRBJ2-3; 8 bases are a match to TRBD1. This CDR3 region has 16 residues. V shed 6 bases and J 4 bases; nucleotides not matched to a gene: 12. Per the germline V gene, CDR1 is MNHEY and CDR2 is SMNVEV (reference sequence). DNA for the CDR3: TGTGCCAGCAGCCAAGACGGGCAGGGGGCTTCAGATACGCAGTATTTT. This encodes CASSQDGQGASDTQYF.

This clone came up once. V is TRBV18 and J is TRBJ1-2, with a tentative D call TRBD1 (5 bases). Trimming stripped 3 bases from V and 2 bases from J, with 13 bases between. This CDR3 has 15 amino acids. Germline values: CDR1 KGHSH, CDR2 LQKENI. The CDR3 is CASSPTASGNYGYTF. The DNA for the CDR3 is TGTGCCAGCTCACCTACCGCGTCAGGGAACTATGGCTACACCTTC.

The CDR3, as DNA: TGTGCCATCAGTGGTCGTAGCGGGGGCCAAGAGACCCAGTACTTC. Translating gives CAISGRSGGQETQYF. The genes are TRBV10-3 and TRBJ2-5, with TRBD2 matching 9 bases. CDR1 is ENHRY and CDR2 is SYGVKD in the germline V gene. With 4 bases clipped from V and 1 base from J, the junction kept 4 bases outside the gene matches. This CDR3 comprises 15 residues.

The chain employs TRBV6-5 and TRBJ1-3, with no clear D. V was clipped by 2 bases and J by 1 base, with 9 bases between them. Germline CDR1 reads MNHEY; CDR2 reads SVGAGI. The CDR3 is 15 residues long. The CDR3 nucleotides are TGTGCCAGCAGTTACAGTGCGGTATCTGGAAACACCATATATTTT. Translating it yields CASSYSAVSGNTIYF.

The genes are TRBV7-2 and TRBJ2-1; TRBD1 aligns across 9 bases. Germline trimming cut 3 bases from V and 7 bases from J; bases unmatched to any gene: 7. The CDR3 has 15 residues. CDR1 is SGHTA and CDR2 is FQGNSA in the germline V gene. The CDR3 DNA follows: TGTGCCAGCAGCTTTTTACCAGGACAGGGGAATGAGCAGTTCTTC. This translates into CASSFLPGQGNEQFF.

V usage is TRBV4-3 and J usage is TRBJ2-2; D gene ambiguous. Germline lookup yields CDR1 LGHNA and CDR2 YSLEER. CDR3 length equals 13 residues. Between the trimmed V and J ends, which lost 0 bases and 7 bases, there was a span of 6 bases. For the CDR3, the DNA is TGCGCCAGCAGCCAAGAGTCTGGCGGGGAGCTGTTTTTT. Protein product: CASSQESGGELFF.

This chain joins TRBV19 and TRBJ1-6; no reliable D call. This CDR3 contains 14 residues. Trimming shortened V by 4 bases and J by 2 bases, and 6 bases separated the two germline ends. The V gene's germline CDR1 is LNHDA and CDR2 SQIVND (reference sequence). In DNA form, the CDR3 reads TGTGCCAGTAGTACCGGTCCCTATAATTCACCCCTCCACTTT. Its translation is CASSTGPYNSPLHF.

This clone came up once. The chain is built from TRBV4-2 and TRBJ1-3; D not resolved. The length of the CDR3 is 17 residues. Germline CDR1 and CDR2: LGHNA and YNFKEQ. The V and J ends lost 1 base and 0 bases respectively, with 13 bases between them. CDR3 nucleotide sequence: TGTGCCAGCAGCCAAGGGTCTTTAGCGATCTCTGGAAACACCATATATTTT. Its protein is CASSQGSLAISGNTIYF.

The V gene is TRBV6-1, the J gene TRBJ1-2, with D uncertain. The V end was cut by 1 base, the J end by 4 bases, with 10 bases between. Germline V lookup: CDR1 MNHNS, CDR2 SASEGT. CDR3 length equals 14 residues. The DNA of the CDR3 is TGTGCCAGCAGTGAAGGCGGCATGACCTATGGCTACACCTTC. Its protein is CASSEGGMTYGYTF.

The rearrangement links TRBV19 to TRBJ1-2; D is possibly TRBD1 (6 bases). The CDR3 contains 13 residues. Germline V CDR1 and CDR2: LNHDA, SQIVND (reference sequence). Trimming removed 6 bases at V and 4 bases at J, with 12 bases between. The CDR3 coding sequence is TGTGCCAGTAGCTTGACAGGCTTCTATGGCTACACCTTC. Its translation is CASSLTGFYGYTF.

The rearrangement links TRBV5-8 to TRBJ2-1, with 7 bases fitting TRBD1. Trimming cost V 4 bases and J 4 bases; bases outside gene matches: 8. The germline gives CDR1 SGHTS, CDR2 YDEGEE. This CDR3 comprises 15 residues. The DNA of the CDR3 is TGTGCCAGCAGCAAACAGGGGAACAGGTACAATGAGCAGTTCTTC. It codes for CASSKQGNRYNEQFF.

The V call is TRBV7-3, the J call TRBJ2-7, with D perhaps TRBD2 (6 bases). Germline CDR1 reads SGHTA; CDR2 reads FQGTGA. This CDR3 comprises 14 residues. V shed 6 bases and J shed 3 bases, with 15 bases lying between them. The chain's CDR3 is CASSAGSTGYEQYF. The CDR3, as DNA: TGTGCCAGCAGTGCGGGGTCAACCGGCTACGAGCAGTACTTC.

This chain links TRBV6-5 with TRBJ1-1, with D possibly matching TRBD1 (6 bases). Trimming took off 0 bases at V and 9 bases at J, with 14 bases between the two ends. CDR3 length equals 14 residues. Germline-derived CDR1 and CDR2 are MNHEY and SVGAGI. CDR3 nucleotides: TGTGCCAGCAGTTACTCAGGGGGGCGACTTCAAGCTTTCTTT. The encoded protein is CASSYSGGRLQAFF.